This is a list of T cell receptor beta chains from one sample in a study of T cell changes during pregnancy in multiple sclerosis. Sequencing used immunoSEQ multiplex PCR; TCRdb keeps in-frame clones, though not all of them. The top ten clones hold roughly 1.5% of a sample with over 45,000 clones, approximately 87% of them seen once. The sample here was peripheral blood, taken in the first trimester of pregnancy. Receptors originate from a female donor in good health, enrolled as a control in a pregnancy study. Each CDR3 is given with its conserved first and last residue. The order of the fields is D gene, V gene, J gene, CDR3 protein, CDR3 DNA. A D gene is named only where the DNA matches it firmly.

D gene: -; V gene: TRBV5-4; J gene: TRBJ1-4; CDR3 protein: CASSRTVATNEKLFF; CDR3 DNA: TGTGCCAGCAGCCGGACAGTTGCAACTAATGAAAAACTGTTTTTT
D gene: TRBD1; V gene: TRBV6-5; J gene: TRBJ1-1; CDR3 protein: CASSYSRQGGAEAFF; CDR3 DNA: TGTGCCAGCAGTTACTCGAGACAGGGAGGCGCTGAAGCTTTCTTT
D gene: TRBD2; V gene: TRBV30; J gene: TRBJ2-1; CDR3 protein: CAWSLQSGGQFF; CDR3 DNA: TGTGCCTGGAGTCTCCAAAGCGGGGGGCAGTTCTTC
D gene: -; V gene: TRBV27; J gene: TRBJ2-7; CDR3 protein: CASSPVYRDHEQYF; CDR3 DNA: TGTGCCAGCAGCCCCGTCTACAGGGACCACGAGCAGTACTTC
D gene: -; V gene: TRBV13; J gene: TRBJ1-5; CDR3 protein: CASSSIRRGVREGYSNQPQHF; CDR3 DNA: TGTGCCAGCAGCTCCATTCGACGCGGGGTTCGCGAGGGATATAGCAATCAGCCCCAGCATTTT
D gene: -; V gene: TRBV28; J gene: TRBJ1-2; CDR3 protein: CASSLSSDSYGYTF; CDR3 DNA: TGTGCCAGCAGTTTATCGTCCGACTCCTATGGCTACACCTTC
D gene: TRBD2; V gene: TRBV7-9; J gene: TRBJ2-5; CDR3 protein: CASSFLAGLETQYF; CDR3 DNA: TGTGCCAGCAGCTTTCTAGCGGGGTTGGAGACCCAGTACTTC
D gene: TRBD1; V gene: TRBV28; J gene: TRBJ1-6; CDR3 protein: CASSFRDRGNSPLHF; CDR3 DNA: TGTGCCAGCAGTTTCCGGGACAGGGGAAATTCACCCCTCCACTTT
D gene: -; V gene: TRBV9; J gene: TRBJ1-6; CDR3 protein: CASSVRGNDNSPLHF; CDR3 DNA: TGTGCCAGCAGCGTGAGGGGGAACGATAATTCACCCCTCCACTTT
D gene: TRBD1; V gene: TRBV9; J gene: TRBJ1-2; CDR3 protein: CASSPTTGGRGYTF; CDR3 DNA: TGTGCCAGCAGCCCAACGACAGGGGGCAGAGGCTACACCTTC
D gene: -; V gene: TRBV6-5; J gene: TRBJ1-3; CDR3 protein: CASRHRQEPIYTIYF; CDR3 DNA: TGTGCCAGCAGGCACAGACAGGAGCCAATTTATACCATATATTTT